The next 5 T cell receptor beta chains were all read from a single sample in a study of T cells in Graves' hyperthyroidism and ophthalmopathy. RNA transcripts provided the source from which TCR beta CDR3 regions were amplified. Carried out on the TCR CDR3, a first-round RT-PCR used the HTBI primer set. TCRdb independently ran MiXCR on the multiplex PCR reads; one entry per CDR3 protein. The table records about 560,000 distinct CDR3 sequences, approximately 15% of them present only once. The material sequenced was blood. Source of these receptors: a woman aged 30 to 39 with Graves' hyperthyroidism.

The V and J genes are TRBV27 and TRBJ2-7; 9 nucleotides align to TRBD1. This CDR3 region has 14 residues. Unmatched junction bases numbered 7, after V lost 4 bases and J lost 6 bases. Germline V gene lookup returns CDR1 MNHEY and CDR2 SMNVEV (reference sequence). Written as DNA, the CDR3 is TGTGCCAGCAGTTCCGGGACAGGGCGCTCCGAGCAGTACTTC. Protein sequence: CASSSGTGRSEQYF.

Many counts were recorded for this clonotype. The V gene is TRBV27, the J gene TRBJ2-1, with 8 bases aligning to TRBD2. Germline V gene data show CDR1 as MNHEY and CDR2 as SMNVEV (reference sequence). V was clipped by 6 bases and J by 5 bases; unmatched bases: 9. The CDR3 is 15 residues long. CDR3 amino acids: CASSHGLALHNEQFF. For the CDR3, the DNA is TGTGCCAGCAGCCATGGACTAGCCCTACACAATGAGCAGTTCTTC.

The sample holds many counts of this clonotype. The rearrangement links TRBV10-1 to TRBJ2-3; possibly TRBD2 for D (6 bases). CDR3 length: 13 residues. Germline CDR1 is WNHNN and CDR2 is SYGVQD (reference sequence). V lost 0 bases and J 9 bases, leaving 10 bases between the germline ends. CDR3 region: CASSESVGGTQYF. The CDR3 nucleotides are TGCGCCAGCAGTGAGTCTGTTGGGGGGACGCAGTATTTT.

This clonotype came up many times. The V call is TRBV6-1, the J call TRBJ1-2, with 10 positions matching TRBD1. J was trimmed by 2 bases and V by 7 bases; bases with no gene match: 13. This CDR3 spans 17 amino acids. The germline CDR1 and CDR2 sequences are MNHNS and SASEGT. CDR3 in DNA: TGTGCCAGCATCTCGGATAGGCGGGGACAGGGGAACTATGGCTACACCTTC. It yields the protein CASISDRRGQGNYGYTF.

This clonotype appeared a few times. The chain links TRBV20-1 to TRBJ1-4; D is unresolved. Deletions cut 0 bases from V and 0 bases from J, with 11 bases between. Germline assignment: CDR1 DFQATT and CDR2 SNEGSKA (reference sequence). This CDR3 comprises 16 residues. This CDR3 is CSARDPRGTTNEKLFF. The CDR3 DNA sequence: TGCAGTGCTAGAGATCCCCGGGGAACAACTAATGAAAAACTGTTTTTT.